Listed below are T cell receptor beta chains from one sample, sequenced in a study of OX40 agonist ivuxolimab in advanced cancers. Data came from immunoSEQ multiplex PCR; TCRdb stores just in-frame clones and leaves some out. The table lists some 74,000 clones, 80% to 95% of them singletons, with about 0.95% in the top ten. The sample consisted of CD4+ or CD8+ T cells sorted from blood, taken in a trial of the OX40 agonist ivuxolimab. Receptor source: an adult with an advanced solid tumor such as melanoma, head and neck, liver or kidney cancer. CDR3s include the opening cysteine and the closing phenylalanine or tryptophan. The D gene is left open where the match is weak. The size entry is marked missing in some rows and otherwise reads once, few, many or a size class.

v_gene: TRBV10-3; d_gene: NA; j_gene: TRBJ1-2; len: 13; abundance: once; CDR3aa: CAISPDTNPGYTF; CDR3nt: TGTGCCATCAGTCCAGATACTAATCCTGGCTACACCTTC
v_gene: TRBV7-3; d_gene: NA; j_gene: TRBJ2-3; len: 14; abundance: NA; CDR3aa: CASSLMTSTDTQYF; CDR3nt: TGTGCCAGCAGCTTGATGACAAGCACAGATACGCAGTATTTT
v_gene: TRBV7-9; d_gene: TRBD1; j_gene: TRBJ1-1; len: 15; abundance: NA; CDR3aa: CASSGTGFLNTEAFF; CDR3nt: TGTGCCAGCAGCGGGACAGGGTTTTTGAACACTGAAGCTTTCTTT
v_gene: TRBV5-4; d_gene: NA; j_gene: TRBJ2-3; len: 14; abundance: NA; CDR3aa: CASSFQGSTDTQYF; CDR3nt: TGTGCCAGCAGCTTTCAGGGGAGCACAGATACGCAGTATTTT
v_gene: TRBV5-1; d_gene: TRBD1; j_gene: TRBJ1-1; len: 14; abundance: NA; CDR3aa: CASSSGQGDTEAFF; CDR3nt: TGCGCCAGCAGCTCCGGACAGGGGGACACTGAAGCTTTCTTT
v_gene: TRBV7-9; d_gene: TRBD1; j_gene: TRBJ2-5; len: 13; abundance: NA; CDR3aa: CAIGVAGGETQYF; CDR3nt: TGTGCCATTGGTGTGGCAGGGGGAGAGACCCAGTACTTC
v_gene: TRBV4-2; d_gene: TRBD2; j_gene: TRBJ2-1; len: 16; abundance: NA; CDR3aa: CASSQLTSGRGNEQFF; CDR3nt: TGTGCCAGCAGCCAATTGACTAGCGGGAGGGGGAATGAGCAGTTCTTC
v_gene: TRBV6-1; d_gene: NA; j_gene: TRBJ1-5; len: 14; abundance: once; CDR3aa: CASSGRQGNQPQHF; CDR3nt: TGTGCCAGCAGTGGTAGACAGGGCAATCAGCCCCAGCATTTT
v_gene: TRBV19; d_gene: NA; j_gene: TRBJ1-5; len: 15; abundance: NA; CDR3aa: CASSTAGWGNQPQHF; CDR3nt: TGTGCCAGTAGTACTGCAGGGTGGGGGAATCAGCCCCAGCATTTT
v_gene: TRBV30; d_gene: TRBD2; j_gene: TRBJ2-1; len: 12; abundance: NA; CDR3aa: CAWSVIAGEQFF; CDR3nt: TGTGCCTGGAGTGTGATAGCGGGAGAACAGTTCTTC
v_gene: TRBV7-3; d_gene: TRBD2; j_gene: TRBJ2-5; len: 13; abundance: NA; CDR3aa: CASSVAGGETQYF; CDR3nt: TGTGCCAGCAGCGTAGCGGGAGGAGAGACCCAGTACTTC
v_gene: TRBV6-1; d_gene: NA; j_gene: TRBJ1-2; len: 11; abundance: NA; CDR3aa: CASSMGYGYTF; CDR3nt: TGTGCCAGCAGTATGGGCTATGGCTACACCTTC
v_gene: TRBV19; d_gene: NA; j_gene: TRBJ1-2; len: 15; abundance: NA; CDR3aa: CASSIVFQSNYGYTF; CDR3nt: TGTGCCAGTAGTATAGTCTTCCAGTCTAACTATGGCTACACCTTC
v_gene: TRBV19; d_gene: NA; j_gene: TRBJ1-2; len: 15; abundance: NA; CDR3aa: CASRSPGGFNYGYTF; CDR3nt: TGTGCCAGTAGATCCCCAGGAGGGTTTAACTATGGCTACACCTTC
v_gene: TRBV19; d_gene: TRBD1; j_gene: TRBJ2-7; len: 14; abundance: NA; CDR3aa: CASSTTGLGYEQYF; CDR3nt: TGTGCCAGTAGTACGACAGGGTTGGGCTACGAGCAGTACTTC
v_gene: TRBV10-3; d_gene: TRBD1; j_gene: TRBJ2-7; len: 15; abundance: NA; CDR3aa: CAITSPRTGSYEQYF; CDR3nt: TGTGCCATCACTTCCCCCCGGACAGGGTCTTACGAGCAGTACTTC
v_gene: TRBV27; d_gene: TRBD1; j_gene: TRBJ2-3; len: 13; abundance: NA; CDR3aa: CASQTQGADTQYF; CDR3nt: TGTGCCAGCCAAACCCAGGGGGCAGATACGCAGTATTTT
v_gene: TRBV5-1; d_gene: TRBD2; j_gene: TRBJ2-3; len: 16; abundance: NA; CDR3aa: CASSLDSGGASDTQYF; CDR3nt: TGCGCCAGCAGCTTGGATAGCGGGGGGGCCTCAGATACGCAGTATTTT
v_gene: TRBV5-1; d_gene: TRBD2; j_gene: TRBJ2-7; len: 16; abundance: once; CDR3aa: CASSLTTSGRTYEQYF; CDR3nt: TGCGCCAGCAGCTTGACAACTAGCGGGAGGACCTACGAGCAGTACTTC
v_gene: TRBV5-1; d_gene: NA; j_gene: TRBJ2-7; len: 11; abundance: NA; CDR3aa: CASSSSYEQYF; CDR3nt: TGCGCCAGCAGCTCCTCCTACGAGCAGTACTTC
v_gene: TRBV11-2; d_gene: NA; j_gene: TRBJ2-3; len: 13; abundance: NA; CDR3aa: CASSFKGTDTQYF; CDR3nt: TGTGCCAGCAGCTTTAAGGGCACAGATACGCAGTATTTT
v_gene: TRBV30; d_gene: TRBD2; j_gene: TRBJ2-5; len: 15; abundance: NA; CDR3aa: CAWTRGARQQETQYF; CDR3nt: TGTGCCTGGACGCGGGGGGCCCGGCAACAAGAGACCCAGTACTTC